This T cell receptor (beta chain) was captured in a study of T-cell reconstitution after alpha-beta-depleted transplantation in children. Construction of the TCRbeta library involved unique molecular identifiers. Via MiXCR, TCRdb re-called the PCR reads, giving one row per CDR3 protein. The sample lists about 400,000 distinct CDR3 sequences, roughly 22% seen once, with about 3.8% in the top ten. This CDR3 comprises 15 residues. The V gene end was trimmed by 6 bases and the J gene end by 6 bases; junction bases not matched to a gene: 8. Germline values: CDR1 MNHEY, CDR2 SMNVEV (reference sequence). Specimen: PBMCs from the stem cell graft donor, collected from the stem cell graft. This receptor was identified in a human donor who donated a stem cell graft to a child with acute myeloid leukemia. V is TRBV27 and J is TRBJ2-2; 9 bases are shared with TRBD1. CDR3: CASRALQGAAGELFF. CDR3 DNA sequence: TGTGCCAGCAGGGCCCTACAGGGGGCGGCCGGGGAGCTGTTTTTT.